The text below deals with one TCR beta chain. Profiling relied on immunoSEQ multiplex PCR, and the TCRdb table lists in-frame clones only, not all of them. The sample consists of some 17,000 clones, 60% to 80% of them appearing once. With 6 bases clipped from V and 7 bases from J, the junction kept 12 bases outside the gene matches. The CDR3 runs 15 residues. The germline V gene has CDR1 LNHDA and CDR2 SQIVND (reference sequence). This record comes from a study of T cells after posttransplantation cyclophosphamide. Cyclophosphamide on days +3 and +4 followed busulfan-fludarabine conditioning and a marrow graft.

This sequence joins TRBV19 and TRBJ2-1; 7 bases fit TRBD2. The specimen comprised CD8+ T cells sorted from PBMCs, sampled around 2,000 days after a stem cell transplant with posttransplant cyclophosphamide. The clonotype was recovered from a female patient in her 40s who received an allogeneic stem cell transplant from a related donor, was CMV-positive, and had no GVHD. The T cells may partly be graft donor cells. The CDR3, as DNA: TGTGCCAGTAGCCTTCTCGGGCGGGGGAAAAATGAGCAGTTCTTC. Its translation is CASSLLGRGKNEQFF. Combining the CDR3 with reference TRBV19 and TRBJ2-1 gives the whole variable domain DGGITQSPKYLFRKEGQNVTLSCEQNLNHDAMYWYRQDPGQGLRLIYYSQIVNDFQKGDIAEGYSVSREKKESFPLTVTSAQKNPTAFYLCASSLLGRGKNEQFFGPGTRLTVL.